This entry lists 31 T cell receptor beta chains sequenced from one sample in a study of lymphopenia after photon versus proton radiotherapy. Using immunoSEQ multiplex PCR, the repertoire was profiled, and TCRdb retains in-frame clones only, with some absent. The sample holds 60,000 to 75,000 clones, 86% seen once. The material was peripheral blood, obtained from a patient treated with photon-based radiotherapy. The source of these receptors is a man between 40 and 49 years old with gastric cancer.

This clone was found a few times. The chain is built from TRBV5-5 and TRBJ1-5, with TRBD1 as a possible D gene (6 bases). Trimming took off 0 bases at V and 5 bases at J, with 6 bases between the two ends. This CDR3 comprises 13 residues. Germline lookup yields CDR1 SGHKS and CDR2 YYEKEE (reference sequence). The CDR3 protein is CASSLAGDQPQHF. CDR3 sequence (DNA): TGTGCCAGCAGCTTGGCAGGGGATCAGCCCCAGCATTTT.

The V gene is TRBV15, the J gene TRBJ2-2; D is ambiguous. The CDR3 is 15 residues long. CDR1 and CDR2 (germline): LNHNV, YYDKDF (reference sequence). Trimming shortened V by 8 bases and J by 3 bases, and 16 bases separated the two germline ends. In DNA form, the CDR3 reads TGTGCCACCCCAACCGGACCTAAAGACACCGGGGAGCTGTTTTTT. This codes for CATPTGPKDTGELFF. The whole variable domain, remainder taken from reference TRBV15 and TRBJ2-2, is DAMVIQNPRYQVTQFGKPVTLSCSQTLNHNVMYWYQQKSSQAPKLLFHYYDKDFNNEADTPDNFQSRRPNTSFCFLDIRSPGLGDTAMYLCATPTGPKDTGELFFGEGSRLTVL.

The chain employs TRBV6-5 and TRBJ1-1; D might be TRBD1 (6 bases). This CDR3 comprises 14 residues. CDR1 is MNHEY, CDR2 SVGAGI, per germline. The V and J ends lost 9 bases and 6 bases respectively, with 20 bases between them. The CDR3 DNA reads as TGTGCCAGTACACCCGCAGGGGAGGGTTCTGAAGCTTTCTTT. Amino acids: CASTPAGEGSEAFF.

The chain links TRBV30 to TRBJ1-2, with D possibly TRBD1 on 6 matching bases. Trimming took off 1 base at V and 8 bases at J, with 11 bases between the two ends. Germline assignment: CDR1 GTSNPN and CDR2 SVGIG (reference sequence). This CDR3 region has 12 residues. CDR3 DNA: TGTGCCTGGAGTGACAGGGCGCAGGGCTACACCTTC. Protein product: CAWSDRAQGYTF.

V usage is TRBV6-1 and J usage is TRBJ1-1; D unclear. This CDR3 is 15 amino acids long. CDR1 and CDR2 from the germline V gene are MNHNS and SASEGT. V lost 3 bases to trimming and J lost 7 bases, with 18 bases between them. This CDR3 reads CASSDELGLPGEAFF. The CDR3 nucleotides are TGTGCCAGCAGTGATGAACTTGGACTCCCGGGTGAAGCTTTCTTT.

The J gene is TRBJ2-2, the V gene TRBV7-6; possibly TRBD2 for D (5 bases). V lost 4 bases to trimming and J lost 6 bases, with 15 bases between them. CDR3 size: 15 residues. The germline V gene encodes CDR1 SGHVS and CDR2 FNYEAQ. The CDR3 spells CASSSQSVGAGELFF. The CDR3, as DNA: TGTGCCAGCAGCTCCCAAAGCGTCGGGGCCGGGGAGCTGTTTTTT.

The chain employs TRBV4-2 and TRBJ2-2; 12 positions match TRBD2. The length of the CDR3 is 16 residues. V dropped 2 bases and J dropped 7; count of bases not matched to a gene: 5. Germline V CDR1 and CDR2: LGHNA, YNFKEQ. The CDR3 DNA is TGTGCCAGCAGCCAACCTAGCGGGGGGGTAGACGGGGAGCTGTTTTTT. It is translated as CASSQPSGGVDGELFF.

This clone was seen just once. The chain recombines TRBV6-4 with TRBJ2-2; D perhaps matches TRBD2 (6 bases). The CDR3 runs 16 residues. With 8 bases removed from V and 0 bases from J, the gap between germline ends came to 16 bases. Germline CDR1 is MRHNA and CDR2 is SNTAGT. CDR3 amino acids: CASAPSEGSNTGELFF. The CDR3 DNA is TGTGCCAGCGCCCCGTCGGAGGGCTCGAACACCGGGGAGCTGTTTTTT.

The V and J genes are TRBV5-6 and TRBJ2-6; no firm D call. The CDR3 totals 16 residues. The germline V gene has CDR1 SGHDT and CDR2 YYEEEE. Trimming cost V 4 bases and J 4 bases, with 15 bases left between them. The CDR3 nucleotides read TGTGCCAGCAGCCCCGAAAAAGTGGGGGGGGCCAACGTCCTGACTTTC. Its translation: CASSPEKVGGANVLTF.

The chain is built from TRBV7-9 and TRBJ1-5, with D possibly matching TRBD1 (5 bases). This CDR3 region has 16 residues. Germline CDR1 SEHNR, CDR2 FQNEAQ (reference sequence). V was shortened by 1 base and J by 0 bases, with 10 bases between the two germline ends. CDR3 bases: TGTGCCAGCAGCTTAGAAGTCGGGGGTAGCAATCAGCCCCAGCATTTT. Translated, it gives CASSLEVGGSNQPQHF.

This rearrangement joins TRBV4-2 to TRBJ1-1; D gene ambiguous. This CDR3 is 14 amino acids long. Trimming removed 0 bases at V and 4 bases at J, with 9 bases between. The germline gives CDR1 LGHNA, CDR2 YNFKEQ. The CDR3 region is CASSQETVGTEAFF. DNA for the CDR3: TGTGCCAGCAGCCAAGAAACCGTAGGCACTGAAGCTTTCTTT.

The chain links TRBV28 to TRBJ2-5; the D gene is possibly TRBD2 (6 bases). Trimming took off 3 bases at V and 1 base at J, with 9 bases between the two ends. The CDR3 loop spans 14 amino acids. Germline values: CDR1 MDHEN, CDR2 SYDVKM. The CDR3 loop reads CASSFGGTQETQYF. The DNA of the CDR3 is TGTGCCAGCAGTTTTGGAGGGACCCAAGAGACCCAGTACTTC.

The chain recombines TRBV19 with TRBJ1-2; TRBD1 matches 10 bases. The V and J ends lost 10 bases and 6 bases, in that order; junction bases with no gene match: 5. The germline CDR1 and CDR2 sequences are LNHDA and SQIVND (reference sequence). The CDR3 totals 12 residues. CDR3 protein: CAIQTGGDGYTF. CDR3 DNA: TGTGCCATACAGACAGGGGGCGATGGCTACACCTTC.

This chain joins TRBV20-1 and TRBJ2-1; TRBD2 matches at 7 bases. This CDR3 spans 11 amino acids. The V segment lost 0 bases and the J segment 12 bases; nucleotides outside the gene matches: 2. The germline V gene has CDR1 DFQATT and CDR2 SNEGSKA (reference sequence). CDR3 sequence reads: CSARDGRGQFF. CDR3 DNA: TGCAGTGCTAGAGATGGGAGGGGGCAGTTCTTC.

The chain is built from TRBV18 and TRBJ2-1, with D unclear. V was pared by 1 base and J by 7 bases, with 5 bases between. Germline values: CDR1 KGHSH, CDR2 LQKENI. CDR3 length equals 12 residues. The CDR3 DNA follows: TGTGCCAGCTCACCACGGAGTAATGAGCAGTTCTTC. Its protein product is CASSPRSNEQFF.

The chain couples TRBV7-8 to TRBJ2-7, with 9 nucleotides matching TRBD1. The V gene end was trimmed by 1 base and the J gene end by 0 bases; junction bases not matched to a gene: 7. Germline loops: CDR1 SGHVS, CDR2 FQNEAQ. This CDR3 is built from 17 residues. CDR3 nucleotides: TGTGCCAGCAGCTTAGGCGGTCGGACAGGGGTCTCCTACGAGCAGTACTTC. This translates into CASSLGGRTGVSYEQYF.

The genes are TRBV7-2 and TRBJ2-3, with D perhaps assigned TRBD1 or TRBD2 (5 bases each). V dropped 1 base and J dropped 3 bases, with 8 bases sitting between them. Germline V CDR1 and CDR2: SGHTA, FQGNSA. This CDR3 has 14 amino acids. CDR3 sequence reads: CASSLEWGTDTQYF. In DNA, the CDR3 is TGTGCCAGCAGCTTAGAGTGGGGGACAGATACGCAGTATTTT.

This clone appeared a few times. The chain uses TRBV15 and TRBJ1-1, with D possibly being TRBD1 (5 bases). The CDR3 is made up of 17 amino acids. Germline loops: CDR1 LNHNV, CDR2 YYDKDF (reference sequence). V was pared by 0 bases and J by 3 bases, with 17 bases between. The CDR3 DNA reads TGTGCCACCAGCAGAGATCCGGGACCCGGTGGGGACACTGAAGCTTTCTTT. This translates into CATSRDPGPGGDTEAFF.

This rearrangement joins TRBV6-6 to TRBJ2-3; D assignment may be TRBD1 or TRBD2 (6 bases each). The CDR3 runs to 12 residues. With 6 bases removed from V and 6 bases from J, the gap between germline ends came to 10 bases. Germline loops: CDR1 MNHNY, CDR2 SVGAGI (reference sequence). CDR3 sequence reads: CASRRGVDTQYF. The CDR3 bases are TGTGCCAGCAGGAGGGGGGTCGATACGCAGTATTTT.

This clone was observed a few times. V is TRBV7-9 and J is TRBJ1-3; D ambiguous. This CDR3 contains 13 residues. Per the germline V gene, CDR1 is SEHNR and CDR2 is FQNEAQ (reference sequence). Deletions cut 3 bases from V and 0 bases from J, with 3 bases between. The CDR3 region is CASSLASGNTIYF. The CDR3 DNA reads as TGTGCCAGCAGCTTGGCCTCTGGAAACACCATATATTTT. Full variable domain (rest looked up from reference TRBV7-9 and TRBJ1-3): DTGVSQNPRHKITKRGQNVTFRCDPISEHNRLYWYRQTLGQGPEFLTYFQNEAQLEKSRLLSDRFSAERPKGSFSTLEIQRTEQGDSAMYLCASSLASGNTIYFGEGSWLTVV.

The chain is built from TRBV18 and TRBJ2-1; TRBD1 agrees at 7 bases. The CDR3 is 16 amino acids. The trim removed 4 bases at V and 4 bases at J, leaving 10 bases unmatched. Germline V gene data show CDR1 as KGHSH and CDR2 as LQKENI. The CDR3: CASSRPNRGQYNEQFF. CDR3 in DNA: TGTGCCAGCTCACGCCCGAACCGGGGACAGTACAATGAGCAGTTCTTC. Based on the CDR3 plus reference TRBV18 and TRBJ2-1, the full variable domain is NAGVMQNPRHLVRRRGQEARLRCSPMKGHSHVYWYRQLPEEGLKFMVYLQKENIIDESGMPKERFSAEFPKEGPSILRIQQVVRGDSAAYFCASSRPNRGQYNEQFFGPGTRLTVL.

The chain joins TRBV9 to TRBJ2-3; TRBD2 aligns across 12 bases. V was pared by 0 bases and J by 11 bases, with 1 base of the junction left unmatched. Germline V gene lookup returns CDR1 SGDLS and CDR2 YYNGEE. The CDR3 length is 13 residues. The chain's CDR3 is CASSVVTSGRQYF. The DNA for the CDR3 is TGTGCCAGCAGCGTAGTGACTAGCGGGAGGCAGTATTTT.

The CDR3 loop reads CASGRGGADTQYF. In nucleotides, the CDR3 is TGTGCCAGCGGGCGGGGAGGGGCAGATACGCAGTATTTT. This rearrangement joins TRBV6-5 to TRBJ2-3, with TRBD2 matching over 7 bases. Germline values: CDR1 MNHEY, CDR2 SVGAGI. The trim removed 8 bases at V and 4 bases at J, leaving 6 bases unmatched. The CDR3 totals 13 residues.

The chain combines TRBV5-1 with TRBJ1-1, with D possibly being TRBD1 (5 bases). V was trimmed by 5 bases and J by 0 bases, leaving 8 bases between them. Germline CDR1 reads SGHRS; CDR2 reads YFSETQ. The length of the CDR3 is 13 residues. The CDR3 DNA is TGCGCCAGCAGGACAGCGATGAACACTGAAGCTTTCTTT. Its protein is CASRTAMNTEAFF.

The chain recombines TRBV5-5 with TRBJ1-3; D not resolved. V gave up 4 bases and J gave up 0 bases, with 8 bases separating them. The CDR3 has 14 residues. CDR1 is SGHKS and CDR2 is YYEKEE in the germline V gene (reference sequence). For the CDR3, the DNA is TGTGCCAGCAGCCTACTTACCTCTGGAAACACCATATATTTT. Amino acid sequence: CASSLLTSGNTIYF.

The CDR3 protein is CASRPLGSSGNTIYF. CDR3 DNA sequence: TGTGCCAGCAGACCACTAGGGAGCTCTGGAAACACCATATATTTT. The V gene is TRBV7-2, the J gene TRBJ1-3; no firm D call. The CDR3 runs to 15 residues. V was shortened by 6 bases and J by 0 bases, with 12 bases between the two germline ends. Per germline, CDR1 SGHTA and CDR2 FQGNSA.

The chain uses TRBV2 and TRBJ2-3; no reliable D call. V was shortened by 1 base and J by 6 bases, with 14 bases between the two germline ends. Germline V gives CDR1 SNHLY, CDR2 FYNNEI. This CDR3 is built from 15 residues. The CDR3 nucleotides are TGTGCCAGCAGTGAAGGCCGGGTCCATGTGGATACGCAGTATTTT. It translates to CASSEGRVHVDTQYF.

The chain links TRBV7-6 to TRBJ2-5; D not certain. Germline V CDR1 and CDR2: SGHVS, FNYEAQ. The ends were cut back, 2 bases at V and 1 base at J, with 8 bases in the middle. The CDR3 is 14 residues long. CDR3: CASSLSVFQETQYF. The CDR3 DNA reads as TGTGCCAGCAGCTTATCTGTCTTCCAAGAGACCCAGTACTTC.

This chain connects TRBV6-5 to TRBJ2-1; 10 positions match TRBD2. V dropped 5 bases and J dropped 7; count of bases not matched to a gene: 8. CDR1 is MNHEY and CDR2 is SVGAGI in the germline V gene. The CDR3 contains 15 residues. The CDR3 spells CASSHSGGPGNEQFF. Written as DNA, the CDR3 is TGTGCCAGCAGTCATAGCGGGGGGCCGGGGAATGAGCAGTTCTTC.

This chain uses TRBV5-8 with TRBJ2-4, with TRBD1 identical over 9 bases. Germline CDR1 is SGHTS and CDR2 is YDEGEE. Unmatched junction bases numbered 11, after V lost 4 bases and J lost 6 bases. The CDR3 loop spans 16 amino acids. Here the CDR3 DNA reads TGTGCCAGCAGCCTACACAGGGGGCAACTCGGAAACATTCAGTACTTC. It encodes CASSLHRGQLGNIQYF.

J is TRBJ2-5 and V is TRBV18; D not resolved. The germline V and J ends were trimmed by 4 bases and 5 bases, with 26 bases remaining between them. CDR3 length: 18 residues. Germline lookup yields CDR1 KGHSH and CDR2 LQKENI. The CDR3 loop is CASSLSPPSPTIQETQYF. CDR3 nucleotide sequence: TGTGCCAGCTCACTGTCCCCCCCTTCACCAACGATACAGGAGACCCAGTACTTC.